Below, 20 T cell receptor beta chains from the same sample are listed, as sequenced in a study of control samples from healthy donors and cancer patients. Generated by immunoSEQ multiplex PCR, the TCRdb table keeps only in-frame clones and is missing some. Of some 110,000 clones listed, 75% to 90% are singletons. Sequencing was done on a sample of PBMCs. The origin of the receptors is a woman aged 50 to 60 with colorectal cancer.

The rearrangement joins TRBV19 to TRBJ2-6, with TRBD1 as a possible D gene (5 bases). V lost 6 bases and J 0 bases, leaving 15 bases between the germline ends. Germline V gives CDR1 LNHDA, CDR2 SQIVND (reference sequence). This CDR3 has 17 amino acids. Here the CDR3 reads CASSHYRISSGANVLTF. The DNA of the CDR3 is TGTGCCAGTAGCCACTACAGGATTAGCTCTGGGGCCAACGTCCTGACTTTC.

J is TRBJ2-3 and V is TRBV19, with 9 bases lining up with TRBD1. Germline-derived CDR1 and CDR2 are LNHDA and SQIVND (reference sequence). V trimming: 3 bases; J trimming: 4 bases; junction bases outside the gene matches: 8. This CDR3 is built from 16 residues. The CDR3 loop reads CASSIERDREADTQYF. As DNA, the CDR3 is TGTGCCAGTAGTATTGAGCGGGACAGGGAGGCAGATACGCAGTATTTT.

V and J are TRBV5-1 and TRBJ2-7; 10 positions agree with TRBD2. The germline CDR1 and CDR2 sequences are SGHRS and YFSETQ. V dropped 0 bases and J dropped 5; count of bases not matched to a gene: 17. This CDR3 is 19 amino acids long. CDR3 sequence: CASSLGLAGDLGSGDEQYF. The CDR3 bases are TGCGCCAGCAGCTTGGGGCTAGCGGGAGATTTGGGGAGCGGGGACGAGCAGTACTTC. Using reference TRBV5-1 and TRBJ2-7 for the parts outside the CDR3, the full variable domain is KAGVTQTPRYLIKTRGQQVTLSCSPISGHRSVSWYQQTPGQGLQFLFEYFSETQRNKGNFPGRFSGRQFSNSRSEMNVSTLELGDSALYLCASSLGLAGDLGSGDEQYFGPGTRLTVT.

As to this clone: The same CDR3 can be traced to other DNA sequences in this sample. This sequence joins TRBV7-3 and TRBJ1-3; no clear D gene. This CDR3 region has 13 residues. CDR1 and CDR2 from the germline V gene are SGHTA and FQGTGA. V dropped 5 bases and J dropped 4 bases, with 9 bases sitting between them. Written as DNA, the CDR3 is TGTGCCAGCAGCCCAGATTCGGGAAACACCATATATTTT. Residues: CASSPDSGNTIYF. Full variable domain (rest looked up from reference TRBV7-3 and TRBJ1-3): GAGVSQTPSNKVTEKGKYVELRCDPISGHTALYWYRQSLGQGPEFLIYFQGTGAADDSGLPNDRFFAVRPEGSVSTLKIQRTERGDSAVYLCASSPDSGNTIYFGEGSWLTVV.

The gene calls are TRBV29-1 and TRBJ2-7, with 9 bases that match TRBD1. Germline values: CDR1 SQVTM, CDR2 ANQGSEA. V shed 5 bases, J shed 2 bases, and the junction held 4 bases outside the gene matches. The length of the CDR3 is 13 residues. CDR3 in amino acids: CSVRTGDTYEQYF. CDR3 nucleotide sequence: TGCAGCGTTAGGACAGGGGATACCTACGAGCAGTACTTC.

V and J are TRBV24-1 and TRBJ2-5, with a possible D match to TRBD1 (5 bases). The ends were cut back, 7 bases at V and 5 bases at J, with 22 bases in the middle. The CDR3 loop spans 16 amino acids. CDR1 and CDR2 from the germline V gene are KGHDR and SFDVKD. In nucleotides, the CDR3 is TGTGCCACCAGCCCAGCCGGCAGGGTAGATTCGGAGACCCAGTACTTC. Its translation: CATSPAGRVDSETQYF.

This chain uses TRBV20-1 with TRBJ1-4; no clear D. The CDR3 is made up of 14 amino acids. V shed 3 bases and J shed 5 bases, with 13 bases lying between them. Per the germline V gene, CDR1 is DFQATT and CDR2 is SNEGSKA (reference sequence). The DNA for the CDR3 is TGCAGTGCTAGTTCGGCCGAAAAAAATGAAAAACTGTTTTTT. This encodes CSASSAEKNEKLFF.

This clone turned up a few times. The V call is TRBV5-8, the J call TRBJ1-3; D ambiguous. CDR3 size: 15 residues. The germline CDR1 and CDR2 sequences are SGHTS and YDEGEE. The V end was cut by 2 bases, the J end by 3 bases, with 12 bases between. This CDR3 reads CASSFGPTLGNTIYF. CDR3 coding DNA: TGTGCCAGCAGCTTTGGACCTACCCTTGGAAACACCATATATTTT.

The rearrangement uses TRBV2 and TRBJ1-2; 8 bases are a match to TRBD1. Germline assignment: CDR1 SNHLY and CDR2 FYNNEI. V gave up 6 bases and J gave up 4 bases; unmatched junction bases: 10. This CDR3 comprises 15 residues. CDR3 bases: TGTGCCAGCAGCAAGACAGGGGTTAGTAGCTATGGCTACACCTTC. It specifies CASSKTGVSSYGYTF.

This sequence joins TRBV5-1 and TRBJ1-1; no clear D. This CDR3 comprises 14 residues. Deletions cut 4 bases from V and 1 base from J, with 11 bases between. Germline CDR1 and CDR2: SGHRS and YFSETQ. The CDR3 nucleotides read TGCGCCAGCAGCACGGCAGGTAGGAACACTGAAGCTTTCTTT. It translates to CASSTAGRNTEAFF.

V and J are TRBV30 and TRBJ1-1; D is perhaps TRBD1 (5 bases). Trimming shortened V by 3 bases and J by 3 bases, and 26 bases separated the two germline ends. The CDR3 covers 18 residues. Germline CDR1 is GTSNPN and CDR2 is SVGIG (reference sequence). Written as DNA, the CDR3 is TGTGCCTGGAGCCCGACCGGAAGGGGACCCGCGGCGGACACTGAAGCTTTCTTT. Protein product: CAWSPTGRGPAADTEAFF.

The V and J genes are TRBV11-2 and TRBJ2-7; TRBD1 is a possible D gene (7 bases). The CDR3 is made up of 14 amino acids. The ends were cut back, 3 bases at V and 4 bases at J, with 13 bases in the middle. Germline loops: CDR1 SGHAT, CDR2 FQNNGV. The CDR3 bases are TGTGCCAGCAGCTTCGGGGGACAGAAATACGAGCAGTACTTC. Protein: CASSFGGQKYEQYF.

V and J are TRBV7-9 and TRBJ1-4; weak D call: TRBD1 (5 bases). The germline V gene has CDR1 SEHNR and CDR2 FQNEAQ (reference sequence). V gave up 1 base and J gave up 6 bases, with 15 bases separating them. This CDR3 spans 16 amino acids. The DNA for the CDR3 is TGTGCCAGCAGCTTAGGACAGCGGCCGGGCGATGAAAAACTGTTTTTT. Protein product: CASSLGQRPGDEKLFF.

This clone was seen only a few times. The chain joins TRBV6-5 to TRBJ1-2; TRBD1 is a possible D gene (5 bases). CDR1 is MNHEY, CDR2 SVGAGI, per germline. V lost 2 bases and J lost 6, with 16 bases in between. The CDR3 length is 15 residues. The CDR3 DNA follows: TGTGCCAGCAGTTACGGTGCGGGGGATGTGGATGGCTACACCTTC. Protein sequence: CASSYGAGDVDGYTF.

This clone was seen just once. This rearrangement joins TRBV6-5 to TRBJ1-2; D is perhaps TRBD1 (6 bases). The V end was cut by 5 bases, the J end by 5 bases, with 18 bases between. Germline V gives CDR1 MNHEY, CDR2 SVGAGI. The CDR3 sequence is 15 residues long. DNA for the CDR3: TGTGCCAGCAGTAGGGGAGGCAGGGGAATTTATGGCTACACCTTC. This sequence encodes CASSRGGRGIYGYTF.

CDR3 nucleotide sequence: TGTGCCAGTAGTCCCGGACCTATTATAGCCGGGGAGCTGTTTTTT. This sequence encodes CASSPGPIIAGELFF. The chain recombines TRBV19 with TRBJ2-2; D ambiguous. The CDR3 totals 15 residues. Germline values: CDR1 LNHDA, CDR2 SQIVND (reference sequence). The V and J ends lost 5 bases and 6 bases respectively, with 16 bases between them.

The genes are TRBV7-2 and TRBJ2-1; maybe TRBD1 (6 bases). This CDR3 has 13 amino acids. V was shortened by 0 bases and J by 8 bases, with 8 bases between the two germline ends. CDR1 is SGHTA, CDR2 FQGNSA, per germline. The chain's CDR3 is CASSLAEGDEQFF. The CDR3 region has the DNA TGTGCCAGCAGCTTAGCCGAGGGGGATGAGCAGTTCTTC.

The V and J genes are TRBV27 and TRBJ1-6, with D perhaps matching TRBD1 (5 bases). V was pared by 5 bases and J by 6 bases, with 14 bases between. Germline lookup yields CDR1 MNHEY and CDR2 SMNVEV (reference sequence). This CDR3 spans 15 amino acids. In DNA, the CDR3 is TGTGCCAGCAGTCCGACCGGGACGCGTAATTCACCCCTCCACTTT. It encodes CASSPTGTRNSPLHF.

With respect to this clone: The germline gene is not matched at one end of the junction; a read error may be the cause. The same CDR3 arises from other DNA sequences in this sample as well. The genes are TRBV28 and TRBJ1-2; D is undetermined. CDR1 is MDHEN, CDR2 SYDVKM, per germline. CDR3 length: 13 residues. This CDR3 reads CASTTVGDYGYTF. The CDR3 coding sequence is TGTGCCAGCACAACGGTGGGCGACTATGGCTACACTTTC.

The count of this clone is one. This chain uses TRBV21-1 with TRBJ1-5. TRBV21-1 is reported as a pseudogene. The CDR3 runs to 15 residues. CDR3 loop: CASSATNYSNQPQHF. In nucleotides, the CDR3 is TGTGCCAGCAGCGCCACAAACTATAGCAATCAGCCCCAGCATTTT.